Below, one T cell receptor (beta chain) is given with its context. Clones were read by immunoSEQ multiplex PCR, and TCRdb kept only the in-frame ones, dropping some. The sample yields approximately 200,000 clones, approximately 84% seen once. The data are from a study of blood T cell repertoires in COVID-19. Study background: The United States, Italy and Spain supplied acute and convalescent COVID-19 samples.

Germline assignment: CDR1 MNHEY and CDR2 SVGAGI. The CDR3 sequence is 11 residues long. V lost 7 bases and J lost 4, with 7 bases in between. The age range of participants was about 18 to 90 years, with residence in roughly 25 US areas. Self-reported history from a screening survey and questionnaire set each donor's cohort. For recovered donors of Cohort 3, there were two negative PCRs, clearance, or symptom resolution. The chain recombines TRBV6-5 with TRBJ1-2, with D tentatively TRBD1 (6 bases). Sequencing was done on a sample of PBMCs or T cells enriched from blood (not recorded which). This clonotype originated in a middle-aged man who had recovered from COVID-19. CDR3 residues: CASIRGYGYTF. The CDR3 region has the DNA TGTGCCAGCATCAGGGGCTATGGCTACACCTTC.